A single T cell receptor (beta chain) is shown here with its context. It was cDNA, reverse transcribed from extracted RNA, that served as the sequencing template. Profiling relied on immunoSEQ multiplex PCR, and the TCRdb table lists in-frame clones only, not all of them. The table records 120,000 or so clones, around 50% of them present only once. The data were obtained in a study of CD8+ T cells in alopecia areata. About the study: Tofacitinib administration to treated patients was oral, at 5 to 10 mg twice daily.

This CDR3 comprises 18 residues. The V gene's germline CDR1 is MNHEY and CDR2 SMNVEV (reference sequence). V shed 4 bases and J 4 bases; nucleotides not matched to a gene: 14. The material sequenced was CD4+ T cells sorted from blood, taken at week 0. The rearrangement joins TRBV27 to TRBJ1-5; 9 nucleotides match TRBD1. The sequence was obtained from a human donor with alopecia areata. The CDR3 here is CASSSYSGTGFSNQPQHF. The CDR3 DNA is TGTGCCAGCAGTTCCTATTCCGGGACAGGGTTTTCGAATCAGCCCCAGCATTTT.